This T cell receptor (beta chain) derives from a study of CD8+ T cells in alopecia areata. Sequencing templates came from extracted RNA that was reverse transcribed into cDNA. Assay: immunoSEQ multiplex PCR; the TCRdb copy retains only in-frame clones and omits some. Observed in the sample are 270,000 or so clones, none of them singletons. On the basis of CD4, CD8alpha, NKG2D, NKG2ACE and other markers, pooled cutaneous lymph node cells were sorted. A remark on this clone: Germline and genes here are mouse.

Input material: CD4+ T cells sorted from a lymph node. This receptor was identified in a C3H/HeJ mouse with alopecia areata. The strain is characterized by the MHC haplotype H2-k.

CDR3 protein: CASSESGQNYAEQFF. The CDR3 DNA, read in part, is TGTGCCAGCAGTGAATCGGGACAGAATTATGCT. The V gene is TRBV13-3, the J gene TRBJ2-1; 7 nucleotides match TRBD1. The read ends 4 residues early relative to the CDR3; the germline J gene fills the gap. Germline CDR1 reads NNHDY; CDR2 reads SYVADS. Losses at the gene ends were 2 bases for V and 4 bases for J; bases not matched to a gene: 6. The CDR3 length is 15 residues.